The entry below gives a single T cell receptor beta chain sequence along with its context. What it binds is not known. Via MiXCR, TCRdb re-called the reads, giving one row per CDR3 protein. The sample has under 850,000 distinct CDR3 sequences; roughly 35% are singletons. Germline V gives CDR1 DFQATT, CDR2 SNEGSKA (reference sequence). With 2 bases removed from V and 9 bases from J, the gap between germline ends came to 8 bases. The CDR3 consists of 11 residues. The sample is drawn from a study of T cell repertoires in cytomegalovirus infection. Overall study context: Public TCR beta signatures indicated both CMV infection and matching HLA type.

Study-wide results and caveats: Carriage of CMV together with the relevant HLA was identifiable through cumulative public TCR beta family frequency.

The sample taken for sequencing was PBMCs. V is TRBV20-1 and J is TRBJ2-1; D is unresolved. This clonotype was obtained from a human donor in good health (CMV status not recorded). Some clones in this sample may be carry-over from other donors' samples. The DNA of the CDR3 is TGCAGTGCTAGACAAAGCCTTGAGCAGTTCTTC. As protein: CSARQSLEQFF.